This T cell receptor (beta chain) was sequenced in a study of cytomegalovirus exposure and HLA in healthy donors. Primers included in the PCR were 60 Vbeta and 13 Jbeta primers. Data came from immunoSEQ multiplex PCR; TCRdb stores just in-frame clones and leaves some out. The data hold 130,000 or so clones, with roughly three quarters observed a single time. Note on this clone: What it binds is unknown.

Trimming left V 5 bases short and J 3 bases short, with 13 bases between. The CDR3 is 14 amino acids. Germline V CDR1 and CDR2: MNHNS, SASEGT. Study results and limitations: HLA restriction was apparent for most CMV-associated TCR beta chains in a later analysis. Excluded: some indistinguishable V segments such as TRBV6-2 and TRBV6-3.

The chain links TRBV6-1 to TRBJ1-1, with a tentative D call TRBD1 (6 bases). What was sequenced was PBMCs. This sequence originates from a young woman in good health and CMV-seronegative. The CDR3 loop is CASSFRGTDTEAFF. CDR3 DNA: TGTGCCAGCAGTTTCAGGGGAACGGACACTGAAGCTTTCTTT.